This T cell receptor beta chain is from a study of T cells after yellow fever vaccination (dated 2019 in TCRdb). Context from the whole study: The SMART-Seq v4 Ultra Low Input RNA kit was used to prepare libraries from fractions with low cell numbers. To follow T-cell clones before and after both primary and booster YFV17D yellow fever vaccination, bulk TCR alpha and beta repertoires underwent longitudinal sequencing. Two healthy male donors, one aged 18 to 30 and one aged 30 to 40 years, were included in the cohort. Blood samples were taken at several timepoints before and after primary and secondary immunization, and bulk PBMC replicates and cell subsets were isolated. Results and caveats for the whole study, not just this receptor: Because abundant contaminating clonotypes from the bulk population could be contained in FACS-sorted repertoires, computational filtering was required. Compared with the primary T-cell response, the secondary T-cell response was weaker but faster, peaking on day 5 rather than day 15. The study included only two donors, which limits how far the findings can be generalized. After the booster, most clones that had expanded after primary vaccination were detected again (nearly 98% of CD4 and 88% of CD8), suggesting broad maintenance of memory. A small share of clonotypes was detected in both CD4 and CD8 compartments, with the overlap likely arising from convergent recombination.

Interpreted using the paper, the treatment or condition label stands for: live attenuated yellow fever vaccine strain. At each blood-draw timepoint, two biological replicates of bulk PBMCs were collected. PBMCs were isolated from peripheral blood using a standard Ficoll-Paque protocol. TriZol was used to extract RNA from bulk PBMCs, from CD4 and CD8 fractions, and from dextramer-positive and dextramer-negative fractions. Synthesis of TCR cDNA relied on 5'RACE template switching, a step that introduced a universal primer site along with unique molecular identifiers. Priming of cDNA synthesis was performed from both the TCR alpha and TCR beta constant segments. Two PCR steps were used to amplify libraries, with sample barcodes and sequencing adapters being added in the second step. Sequencing of libraries was performed on Illumina HiSeq 2500 (2x100 bp) or NovaSeq (2x150 bp). Regarding the original processing steps: MIGEC handled demultiplexing of reads and collapsing into UMI consensus sequences, while MiXCR performed V(D)J alignment. Vaccine-responding clonotypes were identified with edgeR using replicate PBMC samples, with FDR below 0.01 and a log2 fold change above 5 up to day 15 being required. Each bulk clonotype was labeled CD4 or CD8 based on which sequenced repertoire, CD4 or CD8, contained the clonotype at higher abundance. Clones were called with MiXCR by TCRdb after fastp trimmed the public reads at Q25, and only in-frame beta chains were retained. Rows with a matching CDR3 protein are joined into one entry that keeps the most common DNA and genes. The V and J calls and clone size come from TCRdb's table, not from the authors' own analysis. This sample lists under 600,000 distinct CDR3 sequences; approximately 12% were detected once. The ten biggest clones cover 11% to 15% of the sample.

This clonotype turned up a few times. It has no known antigen specificity. Base quality data are lacking; no much larger clone is found one base away. V lost 6 bases and J lost 4 bases, and the count of bases not matched to a germline gene is 2. The germline V gene (reference sequence) sets CDR1 to LNHDA and CDR2 to SQIVND. The CDR3 numbers 12 residues from cysteine through phenylalanine. Of all the DNA, just the CDR3 is kept, 36 bases in frame from base 1. The V gene is TRBV19 and the J gene is TRBJ2-7; 8 central nucleotides agree with TRBD1. The sequencing here drew on PBMCs, taken on the day of the yellow fever booster vaccination. The sequence was obtained from a young man who received the YFV17D yellow fever vaccine. The CDR3 in this case is CASSDRGYEQYF. The DNA sequence follows: TGTGCCAGTAGCGACAGGGGTTACGAGCAGTACTTC.